The 4 T cell receptor beta chains below all came from one sample that was sequenced in a study of cytotoxic CD8 clonotypes in ibrutinib-treated CLL. The protocol was immunoSEQ multiplex PCR, while the TCRdb copy is restricted to in-frame clones and leaves out a portion. The sample shows some 130,000 clones, approximately 83% of them seen only once. Material: PBMCs, obtained after 24 months of ibrutinib treatment. The receptors shown here come from a human donor with chronic lymphocytic leukemia.

This chain joins TRBV10-3 and TRBJ1-2; D is possibly TRBD1 (5 bases). V was pared by 6 bases and J by 4 bases, with 9 bases between. The CDR3 contains 12 residues. Germline V gives CDR1 ENHRY, CDR2 SYGVKD. The CDR3 sequence: CAISQDSYGYTF. CDR3 nucleotides: TGTGCCATCAGCCAAGACAGCTATGGCTACACCTTC.

The genes are TRBV29-1 and TRBJ2-3, with D perhaps matching TRBD1 (6 bases). The V and J ends lost 4 bases and 3 bases respectively, with 8 bases between them. CDR1 and CDR2 (germline): SQVTM, ANQGSEA. The CDR3 is 12 residues long. The CDR3 here is CSVGGQTDTQYF. CDR3 DNA sequence: TGCAGCGTTGGCGGACAGACAGATACGCAGTATTTT.

This sequence joins TRBV9 and TRBJ2-2, with a tentative D call TRBD1 (5 bases). Germline assignment: CDR1 SGDLS and CDR2 YYNGEE. The CDR3 has 15 amino acids. Trimming took 0 bases from V and 3 from J, leaving 9 bases between them. CDR3 bases: TGTGCCAGCAGCGTAGCTAGGGGCGACACCGGGGAGCTGTTTTTT. This codes for CASSVARGDTGELFF.

The rearrangement joins TRBV10-3 to TRBJ1-3; D gene ambiguous. The CDR3 extends over 15 amino acids. V was pared by 3 bases and J by 2 bases, with 11 bases between. Germline lookup yields CDR1 ENHRY and CDR2 SYGVKD. In DNA, the CDR3 is TGTGCCATCAGTGACAAACCGGGAGCTGGAAACACCATATATTTT. This encodes CAISDKPGAGNTIYF.